The 20 T cell receptor beta chains below come from one sample, sequenced in a study of blood T cell repertoires in COVID-19. The assay was immunoSEQ multiplex PCR, and TCRdb's table has in-frame clones only and misses some. The sample records just over 350,000 clones, 75% to 90% being singletons. Sequencing was carried out using peripheral blood. These receptor sequences come from a woman in her sixties or seventies with COVID-19, enrolled during active disease.

This chain joins TRBV27 and TRBJ2-7; 11 bases fit TRBD2. The CDR3 spans 16 residues. Trimming at V came to 5 bases and at J to 2 bases, leaving 8 bases not matched to a gene. Germline V gene sequence: CDR1 MNHEY, CDR2 SMNVEV (reference sequence). The CDR3 region is CASSNSGLAETYEQYF. The CDR3 DNA is TGTGCCAGCAGTAACTCGGGACTAGCGGAAACCTACGAGCAGTACTTC.

This sequence joins TRBV3-1 (or the pseudogene TRBV3-2) and TRBJ1-1, with D maybe TRBD1 (5 bases). The V gene lost 2 bases and the J gene lost 0 bases, with 7 bases spanning the gap. This CDR3 has 14 residues. Germline V CDR1 and CDR2: LGHDT, YNNKEL (reference sequence). CDR3 coding DNA: TGTGCCAGCAGCCAACCAGGGATGAACACTGAAGCTTTCTTT. This codes for CASSQPGMNTEAFF.

A few counts support this clone. This chain uses TRBV11-2 with TRBJ2-2, with 9 bases aligning to TRBD1. The CDR3 is made up of 15 amino acids. With V trimmed by 5 bases and J by 3 bases, 4 bases remained unmatched. Germline V gene data show CDR1 as SGHAT and CDR2 as FQNNGV. The CDR3 spells CASSRGTGYTGELFF. The CDR3 DNA is TGTGCCAGCAGCCGAGGGACAGGGTACACCGGGGAGCTGTTTTTT.

This clone was seen a handful of times. The chain joins TRBV24-1 to TRBJ2-5, with 11 positions matching TRBD2. The CDR3 covers 16 residues. The V gene end was trimmed by 2 bases and the J gene end by 2 bases; junction bases not matched to a gene: 3. CDR1 is KGHDR, CDR2 SFDVKD, per germline. CDR3 DNA sequence: TGTGCCACCAGTGATTCACGGACTAGCGGGCAAGAGACCCAGTACTTC. It codes for CATSDSRTSGQETQYF.

The chain recombines TRBV5-1 with TRBJ2-3, with 7 nucleotides matching TRBD2. This CDR3 has 16 residues. V was pared by 2 bases and J by 1 base, with 7 bases of the junction left unmatched. Germline CDR1 SGHRS, CDR2 YFSETQ. DNA for the CDR3: TGCGCCAGCAGCTTAGTAGCGGGCGGCCGCACAGATACGCAGTATTTT. This codes for CASSLVAGGRTDTQYF.

V gene TRBV29-1 combines with J gene TRBJ1-5, with a weak D call TRBD1 (6 bases). V was clipped by 4 bases and J by 6 bases, with 13 bases between them. The CDR3 has 13 residues. Germline values: CDR1 SQVTM, CDR2 ANQGSEA. The CDR3 region has the DNA TGCAGCGTTGGCAGGGACATAGGTCAGCCCCAGCATTTT. Residues: CSVGRDIGQPQHF.

V and J are TRBV7-2 and TRBJ2-7; 7 bases are a match to TRBD1. This CDR3 contains 14 residues. The junction had 9 bases not matched to a gene; V was cut back by 5 bases and J by 5 bases. Per germline, CDR1 SGHTA and CDR2 FQGNSA. Here the CDR3 reads CASSLRGQRNEQYF. The CDR3 nucleotides read TGTGCCAGCAGCCTAAGGGGGCAGCGGAACGAGCAGTACTTC.

V is TRBV7-9 and J is TRBJ2-7, with a tentative D call TRBD1 (6 bases). This CDR3 has 15 residues. The germline V and J ends were trimmed by 7 bases and 6 bases, with 22 bases remaining between them. The germline V gene encodes CDR1 SEHNR and CDR2 FQNEAQ (reference sequence). This CDR3 is CASTDTGTPGREQYF. CDR3 coding DNA: TGTGCCAGCACCGACACCGGGACACCCGGCCGCGAGCAGTACTTC.

This chain joins TRBV11-2 and TRBJ2-3; possible D gene TRBD1, 6 bases. The V gene's germline CDR1 is SGHAT and CDR2 FQNNGV. V was trimmed by 5 bases and J by 4 bases, leaving 22 bases between them. The CDR3 totals 17 residues. In DNA form, the CDR3 reads TGTGCCAGCAGCCAGCTGACAGGACAAATGGGCCCAGATACGCAGTATTTT. Translation gives CASSQLTGQMGPDTQYF.

The genes are TRBV15 and TRBJ2-5; TRBD2 matches at 10 bases. The CDR3 is 16 amino acids. Trimming at V came to 4 bases and at J to 2 bases, leaving 7 bases not matched to a gene. Germline V gene lookup returns CDR1 LNHNV and CDR2 YYDKDF (reference sequence). The CDR3 DNA follows: TGTGCCACCAGCAAAGGAACTAGCGGGGTGCAAGAGACCCAGTACTTC. It is translated as CATSKGTSGVQETQYF.

The V and J genes are TRBV5-1 and TRBJ2-3, with D possibly TRBD2 on 7 matching bases. The CDR3 contains 15 residues. V lost 4 bases and J 0 bases, leaving 12 bases between the germline ends. The germline V gene has CDR1 SGHRS and CDR2 YFSETQ. The CDR3 is CASSRGGLSTDTQYF. The DNA of the CDR3 is TGCGCCAGCAGCCGCGGGGGCCTTAGCACAGATACGCAGTATTTT.

The chain uses TRBV5-5 and TRBJ1-4; D is undetermined. CDR1 and CDR2 (germline): SGHKS, YYEKEE (reference sequence). This CDR3 comprises 14 residues. Trimming cost V 1 base and J 0 bases, with 4 bases left between them. The CDR3 DNA reads TGTGCCAGCAGCTTGCTAGCAACTAATGAAAAACTGTTTTTT. Protein sequence: CASSLLATNEKLFF.

The CDR3 bases are TGTGCCACCAGCAGAGATGGGGACATATACTACAATGAGCAGTTCTTC. This translates into CATSRDGDIYYNEQFF. The V gene is TRBV15, the J gene TRBJ2-1, with a tentative D call TRBD1 (6 bases). The CDR3 covers 16 residues. Trimming left V 0 bases short and J 3 bases short, with 12 bases between. The germline gives CDR1 LNHNV, CDR2 YYDKDF (reference sequence). Full variable domain (outside the CDR3, taken from reference TRBV15 and TRBJ2-1): DAMVIQNPRYQVTQFGKPVTLSCSQTLNHNVMYWYQQKSSQAPKLLFHYYDKDFNNEADTPDNFQSRRPNTSFCFLDIRSPGLGDTAMYLCATSRDGDIYYNEQFFGPGTRLTVL.

The gene calls are TRBV27 and TRBJ1-2; a possible D gene is TRBD1 (5 bases). The CDR3 is 14 amino acids. Trimming left V 2 bases short and J 4 bases short, with 11 bases between. Germline V gene sequence: CDR1 MNHEY, CDR2 SMNVEV (reference sequence). DNA for the CDR3: TGTGCCAGCAGTTTAGGGGGGTTGGGCTATGGCTACACCTTC. Translated: CASSLGGLGYGYTF.

The chain joins TRBV30 to TRBJ1-2; D possibly corresponds to TRBD1 (5 bases). Germline V gene sequence: CDR1 GTSNPN, CDR2 SVGIG (reference sequence). The CDR3 runs 12 residues. The V end lost 8 bases, the J end lost 8 bases, and 18 bases lay between the germline ends. In nucleotides, the CDR3 is TGTGCCGGCGGGGCTCAAAGCGGAGGCTACACCTTC. This gives the protein CAGGAQSGGYTF.

This clone was seen only a few times. The DNA for the CDR3 is TGTGCCAGCAGTTACTCGAGTAGGGACAGGGGAGCAGATACGCAGTATTTT. This gives the protein CASSYSSRDRGADTQYF. The gene calls are TRBV6-2 or TRBV6-3 and TRBJ2-3, with 10 bases that match TRBD1. The length of the CDR3 is 17 residues. V lost 0 bases, J lost 4 bases, and 7 bases stayed unmatched. CDR1 MNHEY and CDR2 SVGEGT come from the germline V gene.

The chain has TRBV12-5 and TRBJ1-5; maybe TRBD1 (5 bases). CDR1 and CDR2 (germline): LGHNT, FRNRAP. The CDR3 has 14 amino acids. V was cut by 9 bases and J by 3 bases, with 15 bases left in between. The CDR3 spells CARSFGGTNQPQHF. The CDR3 DNA sequence: TGTGCTAGATCTTTCGGGGGGACCAATCAGCCCCAGCATTTT.

As DNA, the CDR3 is TGTGCCGTCACCCCCGCTCCGACAGTTACAGATACGCAGTATTTT. Residues: CAVTPAPTVTDTQYF. V and J are TRBV10-3 and TRBJ2-3; maybe TRBD1 (5 bases). The germline gives CDR1 ENHRY, CDR2 SYGVKD. The CDR3 length is 15 residues. V gave up 11 bases and J gave up 3 bases, with 21 bases separating them.

The CDR3 sequence is CASSIWQNTEAFF. CDR3 nucleotide sequence: TGTGCCAGTAGTATTTGGCAAAACACTGAAGCTTTCTTT. The chain links TRBV19 to TRBJ1-1; D is uncertain. Looked up from germline, CDR1 is LNHDA and CDR2 is SQIVND (reference sequence). This CDR3 has 13 amino acids. V lost 3 bases, J lost 2 bases, and 7 bases lay in between.

The rearrangement links TRBV2 to TRBJ2-3, with 7 positions matching TRBD2. This CDR3 has 13 amino acids. Trimming took 10 bases from V and 3 from J; bases not matched to a gene: 7. Germline V gene sequence: CDR1 SNHLY, CDR2 FYNNEI. Here the CDR3 reads CATDGGITDTQYF. CDR3 nucleotides: TGTGCCACCGACGGGGGGATTACAGATACGCAGTATTTT.